The 22 T cell receptor beta chains given below trace back to one sample, sequenced in a study of tumor-infiltrating lymphocytes in primary liver carcinoma (dated by TCRdb to 2015 to 2018). TRIzol reagent was used to extract blood RNA from unsorted whole blood, while the DNeasy Blood & Tissue kit provided the germline DNA. These reads were obtained on an Illumina HiSeq 2500. Using a constant-region primer and ProtoScript II reverse transcriptase, TCRbeta-specific cDNA was reverse-transcribed from around 500 ng total RNA. Construction of the TCRbeta libraries relied on three nested rounds of multiplex PCR, following a slightly modified ARM-PCR procedure. Multiplex TRBV1-TRBV30 forward primers and a Cbeta reverse primer were used in the first two PCR rounds, each of which was run for around 10 cycles. The raw public reads went through TCRdb reprocessing: fastp at Q25, MiXCR clone calling, in-frame beta chains kept. When rows share a CDR3 protein, they turn into one entry using the most common DNA and genes. The sample table contains approximately 330,000 distinct CDR3 sequences; only one count was recorded for 65% of them. The top ten hold approximately 5.9% of the sample.

Sequences were obtained from peripheral blood. The receptors derive from a man in his forties with primary liver carcinoma and hepatitis B virus infection.

Details on this clonotype: One base away lies a much larger clone, so this may be a sequencing read error. This chain connects TRBV4-1 to TRBJ2-1; no clear D gene. The length of the CDR3 is 14 residues. The V gene's germline CDR1 is MGHRA and CDR2 YSYEKL. CDR3 nucleotides: TGCGCCGGCAGTCGTTTGGCTAGTATGGATGAGCAGTTCTTC. Protein: CAGSRLASMDEQFF.

This clonotype was counted once. The J gene is TRBJ1-5, the V gene TRBV6-2 or TRBV6-3; D is unresolved. The CDR3 is 15 amino acids. V lost 7 bases, J lost 5 bases, and 18 bases lay in between. Looked up from germline, CDR1 is MNHEY and CDR2 is SVGEGT. CDR3 in amino acids: CASTPVGLSDQPQHF. The CDR3 DNA reads as TGTGCCAGCACCCCTGTTGGCTTGTCGGATCAGCCCCAGCATTTT.

The chain employs TRBV6-5 and TRBJ1-2, with unresolved D. Deletions cut 2 bases from V and 6 bases from J, with 13 bases between. Looked up from germline, CDR1 is MNHEY and CDR2 is SVGAGI. This CDR3 contains 14 residues. CDR3 coding DNA: TGTGCCAGCAGTTACCTAGCCCTAAAGGATGGCTACACCTTC. It translates to CASSYLALKDGYTF.

This chain uses TRBV29-1 with TRBJ2-1; 9 nucleotides align to TRBD2. This CDR3 contains 16 residues. From germline, CDR1 is SQVTM and CDR2 ANQGSEA. This CDR3 is CSLEEGAGGVYNEQFF. DNA of the CDR3: TGCAGTCTTGAAGAGGGAGCGGGAGGTGTCTACAATGAGCAGTTCTTC.

V is TRBV4-1 and J is TRBJ2-7, with D unclear. CDR1 is MGHRA, CDR2 YSYEKL, per germline. CDR3 size: 19 residues. Trimming took off 6 bases at V and 0 bases at J, with 27 bases between the two ends. Here the CDR3 DNA reads TGCGCCAGCAGTCTAGATAACCTCTTAAACTACCTTAGCTCCTACGAGCAGTACTTC. Residues: CASSLDNLLNYLSSYEQYF.

This clonotype was picked up one time. The junction departs from the called germline gene at one end, perhaps through a read error. The rearrangement links TRBV6-1 to TRBJ1-5, with 7 nucleotides matching TRBD1. Germline lookup yields CDR1 MNHNS and CDR2 SASEGT. The CDR3 runs to 15 residues. For the CDR3, the DNA is TGTGCTAGCAATGTAAAAGGGGGCGACAATCAGCACCAGCATTTT. This translates into CASNVKGGDNQHQHF.

Of note for this clonotype: The CDR3 carries no conserved terminal phenylalanine or tryptophan, so it likely arises from a read error. The chain uses TRBV11-2 and TRBJ2-5; possibly TRBD2 for D (7 bases). Trimming removed 5 bases from V and 5 bases from J, with 24 bases in between. The CDR3 covers 17 residues. Germline V gene data show CDR1 as SGHAT and CDR2 as FQNNGV. The CDR3 reads CASSPVWGAGHGETQYS. For the CDR3, the DNA is TGTGCCAGCAGCCCCGTTTGGGGAGCGGGACACGGTGAGACCCAGTACTCC.

Regarding this clonotype: The junction and the germline gene differ at one end; a read error may be behind it. The chain carries TRBV28 and TRBJ1-1, with 9 positions matching TRBD1. The CDR3 totals 15 residues. CDR1 MDHEN and CDR2 SYDVKM come from the germline V gene. This CDR3 is CASSPPGTGNIEAFF. The DNA of the CDR3 is TGTGCCAGCAGTCCACCCGGGACAGGGAACATTGAAGCTTTCTTT.

A remark on this clonotype: A single base separates this from a much larger clone, so it may be a read error. The chain joins TRBV6-5 to TRBJ2-7, with TRBD2 identical over 15 bases. Trimming cost V 7 bases and J 4 bases; bases outside gene matches: 8. Germline V gene lookup returns CDR1 MNHEY and CDR2 SVGAGI. The CDR3 runs to 16 residues. CDR3 in DNA: TGTGCCAGCATACGAGCCGGGACTAGCGGGAGGTACGAGCAGTACTTC. Encoded protein: CASIRAGTSGRYEQYF.

This clonotype was counted ten times or more. Mismatch with germline at one junction end may stem from a read error. This chain connects TRBV4-1 to TRBJ2-7, with D possibly matching TRBD1 (5 bases). Germline lookup yields CDR1 MGHRA and CDR2 YSYEKL. The CDR3 extends over 12 amino acids. CDR3 sequence: CASSQDSYEQYF. Written as DNA, the CDR3 is TGTGCCAGCAGCCAAGACAGCTACGAGCAGTACTTC.

In regard to this clonotype: A much larger clone differs from this one at a single base, so this may be a read error. This chain uses TRBV6-2 or TRBV6-3 with TRBJ1-1; 7 bases fit TRBD1. The V gene's germline CDR1 is MNHEY and CDR2 SVGEGT. This CDR3 is built from 14 residues. CDR3 nucleotides: TGTGTCAGCAGCCCCGACAGGGTCAACACTGAAGCTTTCTTT. Amino acid sequence: CVSSPDRVNTEAFF.

The V call is TRBV6-5, the J call TRBJ2-3; D perhaps matches TRBD1 (6 bases). Germline V gene data show CDR1 as MNHEY and CDR2 as SVGAGI. Trimming shortened V by 2 bases and J by 1 base, and 13 bases separated the two germline ends. The CDR3 runs to 16 residues. The chain's CDR3 is CASSYPEAGGTDTQYF. In DNA form, the CDR3 reads TGTGCCAGCAGTTACCCGGAGGCAGGGGGCACAGATACGCAGTATTTT.

For this clonotype: Since no conserved phenylalanine or tryptophan closes the CDR3, a read error is the likely cause. The chain joins TRBV11-2 to TRBJ1-5; 7 bases match TRBD1. Germline loops: CDR1 SGHAT, CDR2 FQNNGV. This CDR3 is built from 15 residues. The CDR3 region has the DNA TGTGCCAGCAGCCCGGGACAGCTTAGCAATCAGTCCCAGCATTCT. The encoded protein is CASSPGQLSNQSQHS.

The count of this clonotype is one. This rearrangement joins TRBV2 to TRBJ2-7; 12 bases map to TRBD2. Germline CDR1 reads SNHLY; CDR2 reads FYNNEI. With 6 bases clipped from V and 0 bases from J, the junction kept 6 bases outside the gene matches. The CDR3 totals 16 residues. As DNA, the CDR3 is TGTGCCAGCAGGGCTGGGACTAGCGGGTACTCCTACGAGCAGTACTTC. This sequence encodes CASRAGTSGYSYEQYF.

This clonotype has ten or more counts. The rearrangement uses TRBV10-3 and TRBJ2-1; no definite D call. CDR1 is ENHRY, CDR2 SYGVKD, per germline. V shed 6 bases and J shed 8 bases, with 8 bases lying between them. The CDR3 contains 11 residues. The CDR3, as DNA: TGTGCCATCAGCGGGCAGTATGAGCAGTTCTTC. The encoded protein is CAISGQYEQFF.

For this clonotype: Mismatch with germline at one junction end may stem from a read error. The chain employs TRBV11-2 and TRBJ2-2, with D possibly called TRBD1 or TRBD2 (5 bases each). Germline V gene data show CDR1 as SGHAT and CDR2 as FQNNGV. The CDR3 spans 11 residues. The CDR3 nucleotides read TGTGCCCTATGGGGGACCGGGGAGCCGTTTTTT. This encodes CALWGTGEPFF.

This clonotype showed up just once. This could be a read error, since a much larger clone is one nucleotide away. The conserved phenylalanine or tryptophan is not found at the CDR3 terminus, so this likely reflects a read error. The chain carries TRBV6-1 and TRBJ2-7, with D unclear. The germline V gene encodes CDR1 MNHNS and CDR2 SASEGT. The CDR3 sequence is 14 residues long. The V end was cut by 1 base, the J end by 7 bases, with 14 bases between. CDR3 region: CASSEGSPGGEQYL. CDR3 coding DNA: TGTGCCAGCAGTGAAGGGAGTCCCGGTGGGGAGCAGTACTTA.

J is TRBJ1-6 and V is TRBV7-8; D gene ambiguous. Trimming cost V 4 bases and J 4 bases, with 17 bases left between them. CDR1 and CDR2 from the germline V gene are SGHVS and FQNEAQ. The CDR3 runs to 17 residues. The CDR3 sequence is CASSSLTSWRYNSPLHF. As DNA, the CDR3 is TGTGCCAGCAGCTCCCTGACAAGCTGGCGGTATAATTCACCCCTCCACTTT.

The table lists this clonotype with a few counts. This may stem from a read error, because a much larger clone lies one nucleotide away. The gene calls are TRBV29-1 and TRBJ2-2; D remains unclear. CDR3 length: 14 amino acids. From germline, CDR1 is SQVTM and CDR2 ANQGSEA. Trimming removed 3 bases from V and 5 bases from J, with 13 bases in between. CDR3 protein: CSVEIDGITGELFF. In DNA, the CDR3 is TGCAGCGTTGAGATAGATGGGATTACCGGGGAGCTGTTTTTT.

This chain joins TRBV5-1 and TRBJ2-2; no clear D. Germline V gene sequence: CDR1 SGHRS, CDR2 YFSETQ. The CDR3 contains 13 residues. V shed 4 bases and J shed 2 bases, with 6 bases lying between them. CDR3 region: CASSPHNTGELFF. The CDR3 nucleotides read TGCGCCAGCAGCCCTCACAACACCGGGGAGCTGTTTTTT.

With regard to this clonotype: Since a much larger clone is just one base distant, this may be a read error. This CDR3 reads CTSSYSSLAGGPDHEQYF. The CDR3 DNA reads as TGTACCAGCAGTTACTCGAGTCTAGCGGGAGGGCCGGACCACGAGCAGTACTTC. The chain couples TRBV6-2 or TRBV6-3 to TRBJ2-7; 12 positions agree with TRBD2. CDR3 size: 18 residues. Germline lookup yields CDR1 MNHEY and CDR2 SVGEGT.

In the case of this clonotype: A read error may account for a junction end that differs from germline. V is TRBV6-1 and J is TRBJ2-4; 9 nucleotides line up with TRBD2. Germline CDR1 MNHNS, CDR2 SASEGT. The CDR3 totals 16 residues. CDR3 in amino acids: CAISERAGGNKNIQYF. The CDR3 DNA follows: TGTGCCATCAGTGAAAGGGCGGGGGGGAACAAAAACATTCAGTACTTC.